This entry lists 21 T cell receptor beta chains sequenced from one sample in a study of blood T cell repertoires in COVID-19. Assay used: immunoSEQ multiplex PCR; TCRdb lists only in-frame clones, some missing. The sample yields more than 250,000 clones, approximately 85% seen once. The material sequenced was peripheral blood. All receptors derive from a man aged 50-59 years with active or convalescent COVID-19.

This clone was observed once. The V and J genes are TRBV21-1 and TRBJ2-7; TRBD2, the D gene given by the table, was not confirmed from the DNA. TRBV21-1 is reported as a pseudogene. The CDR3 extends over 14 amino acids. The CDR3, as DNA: TGTGCCAGCAGCAAAGGTAGCGGCCCCTACGAGCAGTACTTC. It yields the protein CASSKGSGPYEQYF.

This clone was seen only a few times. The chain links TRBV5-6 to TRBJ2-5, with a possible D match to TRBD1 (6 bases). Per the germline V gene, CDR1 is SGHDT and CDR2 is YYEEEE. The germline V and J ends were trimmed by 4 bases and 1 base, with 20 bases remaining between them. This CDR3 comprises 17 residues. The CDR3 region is CASSPGQTASLQETQYF. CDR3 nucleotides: TGTGCCAGCAGCCCCGGACAGACCGCCAGCCTCCAAGAGACCCAGTACTTC.

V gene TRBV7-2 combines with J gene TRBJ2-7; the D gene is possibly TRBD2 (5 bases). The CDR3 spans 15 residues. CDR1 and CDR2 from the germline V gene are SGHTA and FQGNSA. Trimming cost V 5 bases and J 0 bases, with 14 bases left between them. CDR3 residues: CASSRGSGSSYEQYF. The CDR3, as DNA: TGTGCCAGCAGCCGTGGATCGGGGAGCTCCTACGAGCAGTACTTC. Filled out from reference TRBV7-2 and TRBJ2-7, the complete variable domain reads GAGVSQSPSNKVTEKGKDVELRCDPISGHTALYWYRQSLGQGLEFLIYFQGNSAPDKSGLPSDRFSAERTGGSVSTLTIQRTQQEDSAVYLCASSRGSGSSYEQYFGPGTRLTVT.

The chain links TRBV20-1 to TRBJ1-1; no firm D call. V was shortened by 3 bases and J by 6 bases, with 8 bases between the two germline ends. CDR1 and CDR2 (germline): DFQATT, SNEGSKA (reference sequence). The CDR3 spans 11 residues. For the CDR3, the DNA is TGCAGTGCTAGCAGGAAGGCTGAAGCTTTCTTT. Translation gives CSASRKAEAFF.

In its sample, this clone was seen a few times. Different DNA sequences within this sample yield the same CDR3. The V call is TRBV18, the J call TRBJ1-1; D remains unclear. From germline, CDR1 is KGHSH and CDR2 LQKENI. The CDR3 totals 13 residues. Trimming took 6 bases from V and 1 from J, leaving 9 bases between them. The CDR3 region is CASSPTRNTEAFF. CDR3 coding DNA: TGTGCCAGCTCGCCAACGAGGAACACTGAAGCTTTCTTT. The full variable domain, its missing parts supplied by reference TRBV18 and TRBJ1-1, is NAGVMQNPRHLVRRRGQEARLRCSPMKGHSHVYWYRQLPEEGLKFMVYLQKENIIDESGMPKERFSAEFPKEGPSILRIQQVVRGDSAAYFCASSPTRNTEAFFGQGTRLTVV.

CDR3 nucleotides: TGTGCCAGCAGTGTTCTCCAGGGGGTGGGTCAGCCCCAGCATTTT. Protein sequence: CASSVLQGVGQPQHF. V is TRBV19 and J is TRBJ1-5, with 7 bases aligning to TRBD1. J was trimmed by 6 bases and V by 9 bases; bases with no gene match: 14. The CDR3 runs to 15 residues. Germline-derived CDR1 and CDR2 are LNHDA and SQIVND (reference sequence).

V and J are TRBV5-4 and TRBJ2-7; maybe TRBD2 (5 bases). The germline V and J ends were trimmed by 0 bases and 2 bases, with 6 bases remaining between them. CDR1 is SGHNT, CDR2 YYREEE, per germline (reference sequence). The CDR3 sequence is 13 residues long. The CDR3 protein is CASSLGLTYEQYF. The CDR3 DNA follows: TGTGCCAGCAGCTTGGGACTAACCTACGAGCAGTACTTC.

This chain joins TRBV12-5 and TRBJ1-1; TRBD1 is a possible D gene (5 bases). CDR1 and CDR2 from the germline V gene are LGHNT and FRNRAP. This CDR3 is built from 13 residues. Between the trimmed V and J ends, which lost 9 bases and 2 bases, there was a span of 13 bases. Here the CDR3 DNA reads TGTGCTAGCCGGGGGGAGCTAAACACTGAAGCTTTCTTT. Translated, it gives CASRGELNTEAFF.

CDR3 bases: TGTGCCAGCAGCCCTTCAGGAGGGGTTGGTGAAGCTTTCTTT. It encodes CASSPSGGVGEAFF. The chain employs TRBV7-3 and TRBJ1-1; D is perhaps TRBD1 (5 bases). The germline CDR1 and CDR2 sequences are SGHTA and FQGTGA. Trimming took 5 bases from V and 7 from J, leaving 17 bases between them. The CDR3 contains 14 residues.

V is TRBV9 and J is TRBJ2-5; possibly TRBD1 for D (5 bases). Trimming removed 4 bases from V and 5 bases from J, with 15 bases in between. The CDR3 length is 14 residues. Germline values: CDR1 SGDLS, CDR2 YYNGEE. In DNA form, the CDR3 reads TGTGCCAGCAGCCGTAACACAGGTGGGGAGACCCAGTACTTC. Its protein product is CASSRNTGGETQYF.

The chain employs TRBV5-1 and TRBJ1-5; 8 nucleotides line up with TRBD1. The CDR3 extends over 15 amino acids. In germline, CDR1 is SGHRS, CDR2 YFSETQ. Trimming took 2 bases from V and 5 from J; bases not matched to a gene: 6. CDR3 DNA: TGCGCCAGCAGCTTAACGACAGGGGCTGATCAGCCCCAGCATTTT. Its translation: CASSLTTGADQPQHF.

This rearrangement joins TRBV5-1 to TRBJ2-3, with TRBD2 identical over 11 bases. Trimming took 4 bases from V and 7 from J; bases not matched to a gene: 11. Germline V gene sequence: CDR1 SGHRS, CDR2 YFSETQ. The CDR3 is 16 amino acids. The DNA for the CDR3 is TGCGCCAGCAGCCTGTTCGGGACTAGCGGCCTTAATACGCAGTATTTT. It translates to CASSLFGTSGLNTQYF.

The CDR3 DNA follows: TGCGCCAGCAGCTTGCTGGGGCTAGCGGACAATGAGCAGTTCTTC. Its translation is CASSLLGLADNEQFF. The V gene is TRBV5-1, the J gene TRBJ2-1, with 7 positions matching TRBD2. V was clipped by 1 base and J by 5 bases; unmatched bases: 6. The germline CDR1 and CDR2 sequences are SGHRS and YFSETQ. This CDR3 comprises 15 residues.

This CDR3 is CASSSGGYTGELFF. CDR3 coding DNA: TGTGCCAGCTCGAGCGGGGGTTATACCGGGGAGCTGTTTTTT. The gene calls are TRBV9 and TRBJ2-2, with 8 bases matching TRBD2. Germline CDR1 is SGDLS and CDR2 is YYNGEE. J was trimmed by 5 bases and V by 7 bases; bases with no gene match: 7. The CDR3 runs 14 residues.

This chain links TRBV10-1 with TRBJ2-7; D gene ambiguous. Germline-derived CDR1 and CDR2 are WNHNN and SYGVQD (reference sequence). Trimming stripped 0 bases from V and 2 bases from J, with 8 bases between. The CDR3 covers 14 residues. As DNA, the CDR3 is TGCGCCAGCAGTGAGTCGGTAGCCCCCTACGAGCAGTACTTC. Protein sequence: CASSESVAPYEQYF.

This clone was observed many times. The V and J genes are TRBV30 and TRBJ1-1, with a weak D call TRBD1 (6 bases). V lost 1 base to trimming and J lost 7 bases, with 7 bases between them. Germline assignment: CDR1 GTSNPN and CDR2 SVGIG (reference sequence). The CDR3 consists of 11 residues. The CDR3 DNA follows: TGTGCCTGGAGTGCGGACAGTGAAGCTTTCTTT. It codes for CAWSADSEAFF. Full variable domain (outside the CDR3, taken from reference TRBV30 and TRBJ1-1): SQTIHQWPATLVQPVGSPLSLECTVEGTSNPNLYWYRQAAGRGLQLLFYSVGIGQISSEVPQNLSASRPQDRQFILSSKKLLLSDSGFYLCAWSADSEAFFGQGTRLTVV.

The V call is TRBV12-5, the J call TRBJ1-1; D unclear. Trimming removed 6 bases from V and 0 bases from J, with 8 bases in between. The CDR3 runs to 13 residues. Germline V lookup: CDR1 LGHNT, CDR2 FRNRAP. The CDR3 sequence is CASGLAMNTEAFF. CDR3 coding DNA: TGTGCTAGTGGCCTCGCTATGAACACTGAAGCTTTCTTT.

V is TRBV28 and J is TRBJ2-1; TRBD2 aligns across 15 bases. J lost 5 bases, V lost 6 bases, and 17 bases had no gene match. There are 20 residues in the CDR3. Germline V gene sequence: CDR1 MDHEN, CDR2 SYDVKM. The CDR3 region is CASSPWRGRTSGRGNNEQFF. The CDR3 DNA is TGTGCCAGCAGCCCATGGAGAGGGCGGACTAGCGGGAGGGGTAACAATGAGCAGTTCTTC.

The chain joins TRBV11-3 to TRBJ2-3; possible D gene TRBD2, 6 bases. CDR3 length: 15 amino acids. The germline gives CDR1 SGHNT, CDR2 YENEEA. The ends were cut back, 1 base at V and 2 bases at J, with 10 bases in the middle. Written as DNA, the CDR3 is TGTGCCAGCAGCTTAGGCGGCGGGGTCACAGATACGCAGTATTTT. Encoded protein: CASSLGGGVTDTQYF. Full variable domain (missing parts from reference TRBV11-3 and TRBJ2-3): EAGVVQSPRYKIIEKKQPVAFWCNPISGHNTLYWYLQNLGQGPELLIRYENEEAVDDSQLPKDRFSAERLKGVDSTLKIQPAELGDSAVYLCASSLGGGVTDTQYFGPGTRLTVL.

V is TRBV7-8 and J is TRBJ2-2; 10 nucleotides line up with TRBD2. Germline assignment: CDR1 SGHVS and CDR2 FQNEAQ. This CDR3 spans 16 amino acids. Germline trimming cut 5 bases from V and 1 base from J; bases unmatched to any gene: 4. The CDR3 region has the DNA TGTGCCAGCAGCCTCCCTAGCGGGAGGAACACCGGGGAGCTGTTTTTT. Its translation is CASSLPSGRNTGELFF. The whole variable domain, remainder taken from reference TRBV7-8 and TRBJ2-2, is GAGVSQSPRYKVAKRGQDVALRCDPISGHVSLFWYQQALGQGPEFLTYFQNEAQLDKSGLPSDRFFAERPEGSVSTLKIQRTQQEDSAVYLCASSLPSGRNTGELFFGEGSRLTVL.

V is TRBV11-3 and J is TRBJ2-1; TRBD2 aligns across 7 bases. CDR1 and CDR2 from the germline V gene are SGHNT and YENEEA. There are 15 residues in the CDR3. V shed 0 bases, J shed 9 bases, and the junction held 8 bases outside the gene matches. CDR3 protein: CASSLEGGSSSEQFF. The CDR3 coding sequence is TGTGCCAGCAGCTTAGAGGGCGGGAGTTCAAGTGAGCAGTTCTTC.